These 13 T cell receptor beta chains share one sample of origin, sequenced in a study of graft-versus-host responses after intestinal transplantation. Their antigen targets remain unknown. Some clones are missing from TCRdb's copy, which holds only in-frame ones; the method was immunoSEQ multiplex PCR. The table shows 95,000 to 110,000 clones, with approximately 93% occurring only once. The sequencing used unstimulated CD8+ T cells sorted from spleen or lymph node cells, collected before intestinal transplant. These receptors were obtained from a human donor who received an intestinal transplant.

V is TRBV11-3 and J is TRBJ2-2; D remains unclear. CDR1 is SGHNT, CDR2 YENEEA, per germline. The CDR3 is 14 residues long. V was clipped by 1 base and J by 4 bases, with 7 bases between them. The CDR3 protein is CASSLAGGTGELFF. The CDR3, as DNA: TGTGCCAGCAGCTTAGCCGGTGGCACCGGGGAGCTGTTTTTT.

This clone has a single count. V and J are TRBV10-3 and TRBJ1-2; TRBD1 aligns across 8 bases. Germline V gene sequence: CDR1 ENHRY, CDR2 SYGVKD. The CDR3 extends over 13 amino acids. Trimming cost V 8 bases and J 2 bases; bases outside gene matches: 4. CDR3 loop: CAIWTGPNYGYTF. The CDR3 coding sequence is TGTGCCATCTGGACAGGGCCCAACTATGGCTACACCTTC.

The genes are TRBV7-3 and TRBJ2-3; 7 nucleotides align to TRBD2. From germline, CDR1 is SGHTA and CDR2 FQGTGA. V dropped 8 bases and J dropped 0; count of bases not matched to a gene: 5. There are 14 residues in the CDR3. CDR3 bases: TGTGCCAGCGCCACCGGGGGGAGCACAGATACGCAGTATTTT. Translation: CASATGGSTDTQYF.

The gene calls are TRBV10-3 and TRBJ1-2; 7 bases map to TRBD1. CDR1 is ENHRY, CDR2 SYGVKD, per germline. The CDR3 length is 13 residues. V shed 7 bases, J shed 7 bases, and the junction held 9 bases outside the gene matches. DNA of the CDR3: TGTGCCATCACGGGTTCCACAGGGGTTGGCTACACCTTC. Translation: CAITGSTGVGYTF.

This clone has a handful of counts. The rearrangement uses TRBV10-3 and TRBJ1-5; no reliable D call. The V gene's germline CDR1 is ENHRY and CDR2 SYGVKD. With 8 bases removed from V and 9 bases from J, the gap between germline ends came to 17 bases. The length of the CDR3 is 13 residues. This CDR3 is CAIAYRRSRPQHF. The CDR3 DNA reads TGTGCCATCGCCTACCGTCGGTCACGGCCCCAGCATTTT.

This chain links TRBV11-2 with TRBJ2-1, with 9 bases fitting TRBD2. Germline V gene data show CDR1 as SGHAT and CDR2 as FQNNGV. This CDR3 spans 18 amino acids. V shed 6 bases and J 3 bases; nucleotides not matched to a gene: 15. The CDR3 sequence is CASSLRSLGTSFYNEQFF. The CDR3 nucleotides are TGTGCCAGCAGTCTTAGATCTTTGGGGACTAGCTTCTACAATGAGCAGTTCTTC. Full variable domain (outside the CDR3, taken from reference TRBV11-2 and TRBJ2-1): EAGVAQSPRYKIIEKRQSVAFWCNPISGHATLYWYQQILGQGPKLLIQFQNNGVVDDSQLPKDRFSAERLKGVDSTLKIQPAKLEDSAVYLCASSLRSLGTSFYNEQFFGPGTRLTVL.

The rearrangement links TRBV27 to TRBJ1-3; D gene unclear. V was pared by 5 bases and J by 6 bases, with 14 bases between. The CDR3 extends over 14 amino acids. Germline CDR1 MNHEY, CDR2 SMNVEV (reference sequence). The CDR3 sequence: CASSPRGVVNTIYF. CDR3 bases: TGTGCCAGCAGTCCCCGTGGAGTAGTAAACACCATATATTTT.

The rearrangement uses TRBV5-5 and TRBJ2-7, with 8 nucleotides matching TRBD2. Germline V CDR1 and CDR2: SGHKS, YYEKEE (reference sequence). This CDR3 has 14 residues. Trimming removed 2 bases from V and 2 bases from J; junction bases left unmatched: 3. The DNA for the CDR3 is TGTGCCAGCAGCTTCGGGGGGGCCGCCTACGAGCAGTACTTC. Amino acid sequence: CASSFGGAAYEQYF.

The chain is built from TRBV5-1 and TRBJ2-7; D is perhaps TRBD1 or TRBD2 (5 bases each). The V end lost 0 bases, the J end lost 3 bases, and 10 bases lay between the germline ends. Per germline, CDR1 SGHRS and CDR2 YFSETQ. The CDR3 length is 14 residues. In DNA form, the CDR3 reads TGCGCCAGCAGCTTGGAAGGGACCTTCTACGAGCAGTACTTC. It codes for CASSLEGTFYEQYF. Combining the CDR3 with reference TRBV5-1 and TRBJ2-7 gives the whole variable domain KAGVTQTPRYLIKTRGQQVTLSCSPISGHRSVSWYQQTPGQGLQFLFEYFSETQRNKGNFPGRFSGRQFSNSRSEMNVSTLELGDSALYLCASSLEGTFYEQYFGPGTRLTVT.

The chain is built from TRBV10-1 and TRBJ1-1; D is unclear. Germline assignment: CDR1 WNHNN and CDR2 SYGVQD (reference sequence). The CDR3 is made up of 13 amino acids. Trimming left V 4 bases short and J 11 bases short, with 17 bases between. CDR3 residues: CASSGSLIEVAFF. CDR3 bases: TGCGCCAGCAGTGGGAGCCTAATAGAGGTCGCTTTCTTT.

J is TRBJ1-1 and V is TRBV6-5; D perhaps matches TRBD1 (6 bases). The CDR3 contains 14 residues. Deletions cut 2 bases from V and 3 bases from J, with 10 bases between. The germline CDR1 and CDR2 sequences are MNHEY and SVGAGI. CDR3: CASSYGGPDTEAFF. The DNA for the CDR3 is TGTGCCAGCAGTTACGGGGGGCCTGACACTGAAGCTTTCTTT.

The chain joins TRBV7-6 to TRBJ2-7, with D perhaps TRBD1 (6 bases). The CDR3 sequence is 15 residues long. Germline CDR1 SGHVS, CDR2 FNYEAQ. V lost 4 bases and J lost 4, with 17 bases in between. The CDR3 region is CASSSLAGQMYEQYF. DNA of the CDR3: TGTGCCAGCAGCTCCCTCGCCGGACAGATGTACGAGCAGTACTTC.

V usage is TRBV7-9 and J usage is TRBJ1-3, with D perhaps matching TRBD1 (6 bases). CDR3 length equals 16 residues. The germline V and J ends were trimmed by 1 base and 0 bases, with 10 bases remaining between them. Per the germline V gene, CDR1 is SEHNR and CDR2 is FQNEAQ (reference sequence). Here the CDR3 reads CASSLGGQYSGNTIYF. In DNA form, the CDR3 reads TGTGCCAGCAGCTTAGGAGGACAGTACTCTGGAAACACCATATATTTT.